What follows is one T cell receptor (beta chain) and its context. Antigen specificity is unknown. The data were taken from a study of T cell repertoires in cytomegalovirus infection. Using its own MiXCR run on the reads, TCRdb lists one record per CDR3 protein. The profile covers about a million distinct CDR3 sequences, with approximately 32% appearing a single time and roughly 13% taken by the ten largest. Germline CDR1 and CDR2: MNHEY and SMNVEV (reference sequence). The CDR3 totals 13 residues. V was shortened by 6 bases and J by 4 bases, with 12 bases between the two germline ends. The sample in question was cultured CD8+ T cells from PBMCs, obtained from culture after CMV antigen stimulation. This rearrangement joins TRBV27 to TRBJ1-1, with D perhaps matching TRBD1 (6 bases). This sequence was found in a human donor in good health (CMV status not recorded). Some clones in this sample may be carry-over from other donors' samples. The CDR3 spells CASRYGGATEAFF. As DNA, the CDR3 is TGTGCCAGCAGGTACGGGGGGGCCACTGAAGCTTTCTTT.